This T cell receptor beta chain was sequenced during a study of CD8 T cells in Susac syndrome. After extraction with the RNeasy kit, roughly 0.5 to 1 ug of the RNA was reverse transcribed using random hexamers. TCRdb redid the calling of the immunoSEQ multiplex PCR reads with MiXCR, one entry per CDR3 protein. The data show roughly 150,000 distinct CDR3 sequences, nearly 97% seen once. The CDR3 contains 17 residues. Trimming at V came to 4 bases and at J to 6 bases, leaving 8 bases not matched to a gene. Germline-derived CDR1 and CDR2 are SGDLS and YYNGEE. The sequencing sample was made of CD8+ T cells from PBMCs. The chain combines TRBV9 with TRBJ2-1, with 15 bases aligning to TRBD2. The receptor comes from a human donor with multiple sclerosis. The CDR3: CASSHQRTSGGANEQFF. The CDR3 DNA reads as TGTGCCAGCAGCCACCAACGGACTAGCGGGGGGGCCAATGAGCAGTTCTTC.